These T cell receptor beta chains were read from a single sample in a study of Ad26.COV2.S vaccination and SARS-CoV-2 variants. Profiling relied on immunoSEQ multiplex PCR, and the TCRdb table lists in-frame clones only, not all of them. The sample records fewer than 800,000 clones, 89% being singletons. The sequencing used peripheral blood, collected in a trial of Ad26.COV2.S vaccine versus placebo. Every receptor here comes from a person aged 18-65 years who received the Ad26.COV2.S COVID-19 vaccine or a placebo. The CDR3 runs from the conserved cysteine through the conserved F or W. The D gene is left open where the match is weak. Only part of the rows carry a size: once, few, many, or a class if the clone is expanded.

v_gene	d_gene	j_gene	abundance	CDR3nt	CDR3aa
TRBV14	TRBD1	TRBJ1-3	-	TGTGCCAGCAGCCAAGTGGACAGGGAGGGCGACACCATATATTTT	CASSQVDREGDTIYF
TRBV24-1	-	TRBJ2-7	-	TGTGCCACCAGTGACGGGGCTTCCTACGAGCAGTACTTC	CATSDGASYEQYF
TRBV6-5	-	TRBJ1-5	-	TGTGCCAGCAGTTACTCGGCAGTTCGCAATCAGCCCCAGCATTTT	CASSYSAVRNQPQHF
TRBV29-1	-	TRBJ1-4	-	TGCAGCGCCGTAGGAAGGGGTAATGAAAAACTGTTTTTT	CSAVGRGNEKLFF
TRBV12-3/TRBV12-4	-	TRBJ1-4	-	TGTGCCAGCAGGGGGAGCGGGGATGAAAAACTGTTTTTT	CASRGSGDEKLFF
TRBV6-5	-	TRBJ2-7	few	TGTGCCAGCATAGGGGGGAGCTCCTACGAGCAGTACTTC	CASIGGSSYEQYF
TRBV2	-	TRBJ2-5	-	TGTGCCAGCAGTGTTGAGACCCAGTACTTC	CASSVETQYF
TRBV7-9	-	TRBJ1-2	-	TGTGCCAGCAATCTAGACAGTGACTATGGCTACACCTTC	CASNLDSDYGYTF
TRBV15	TRBD1	TRBJ1-6	-	TGTGCCACCAGCAGCTTTCCGGGACAGGGACGTTCACCCCTCCACTTT	CATSSFPGQGRSPLHF
TRBV19	-	TRBJ2-7	-	TGTGCCAGTAGTATAAGCCACGACAGAAGCTACGAGCAGTACTTC	CASSISHDRSYEQYF
TRBV6-1	-	TRBJ2-5	-	TGTGCCAGCAGTGAACGGTGGGAGACCCAGTACTTC	CASSERWETQYF
TRBV10-3	-	TRBJ1-6	-	TGTGCCATCAGCCCCAGGGAGCAGGAGAATTCACCCCTCCACTTT	CAISPREQENSPLHF
TRBV5-4	TRBD1	TRBJ1-4	few	TGTGCCAGCAGCCGGGACAGTCTAAATGAAAAACTGTTTTTT	CASSRDSLNEKLFF
TRBV3-1/TRBV3-2	-	TRBJ2-5	-	TGTGCCAGCAGCCAAGCCGATCGGGAGACCCAGTACTTC	CASSQADRETQYF
TRBV30	-	TRBJ1-2	-	TGTGCCTGGAGTGCGGGTGGAGGAGGCTACACCTTC	CAWSAGGGGYTF
TRBV28	-	TRBJ2-2	-	TGTGCCAGCAGTTTCCGGGGAAAGACCGGGGAGCTGTTTTTT	CASSFRGKTGELFF
TRBV19	TRBD2	TRBJ2-2	-	TGTGCCAGTAGTACAGGGACTAGCGCCTCGAACACCGGGGAGCTGTTTTTT	CASSTGTSASNTGELFF
TRBV2	TRBD1	TRBJ1-2	-	TGTGCCAGCAGTGAAGGCCCCCCTGACAGGGGACTTTATGGCTACACCTTC	CASSEGPPDRGLYGYTF
TRBV6-6	-	TRBJ1-5	-	TGTGCCAGCAGAGGGGGGGCTGGAAGGCCCCAGCATTTT	CASRGGAGRPQHF
TRBV6-2/TRBV6-3	TRBD2	TRBJ2-4	-	TGTGCCAGCAGTTACATCGGGCCGGGGGGCATTCAGTACTTC	CASSYIGPGGIQYF
TRBV7-9	-	TRBJ2-5	-	TGTGCCAGCAGCCCCCGAGCGGGGACAGGTTGGGGGGAGACCCAGTACTTC	CASSPRAGTGWGETQYF
TRBV30	TRBD1	TRBJ2-1	-	TGTGCCTGGATTCTCCGGGACAGAGTCTACAATGAGCAGTTCTTC	CAWILRDRVYNEQFF
TRBV7-2	TRBD2	TRBJ2-2	once	TGTGCCAGCAGCCCAAAGAGGGGCGGGAGGGTCACCGGGGAGCTGTTTTTT	CASSPKRGGRVTGELFF
TRBV7-7	-	TRBJ1-2	-	TGTGCTAGCAGCTTAGCTGGCGCTAACTATGGCTACACCTTC	CASSLAGANYGYTF
TRBV6-6	-	TRBJ2-1	-	TGTGCCAGCAGTCGAAATCCGGGACGGCCGTTCTTC	CASSRNPGRPFF
TRBV7-3	TRBD1	TRBJ1-1	-	TGTGCCAGCAGCTCCGGGACAGGGGTTGGAGCTTTCTTT	CASSSGTGVGAFF
TRBV6-5	-	TRBJ1-2	-	TGTGCCAGCAGTCCCCGGCCGCCTTTCTATGGCTACACCTTC	CASSPRPPFYGYTF
TRBV7-9	TRBD2	TRBJ2-1	-	TGTGCCAGCAGCGGTCTGGCGGGAGGGCACTCCTACAATGAGCAGTTCTTC	CASSGLAGGHSYNEQFF
TRBV3-1/TRBV3-2	-	TRBJ2-5	-	TGTGCCAGCAGCCAACCACCACTAGGGCAAGAGACCCAGTACTTC	CASSQPPLGQETQYF
TRBV6-1	TRBD2	TRBJ2-7	-	TGTGCCAGCAGTGTAGCGGGAGTACGGGGTGCGTACGAGCAGTACTTC	CASSVAGVRGAYEQYF
TRBV24-1	-	TRBJ2-7	-	TGTGCCACCAGTGATCCGACCCCTCTCCCTTACGAGCAGTACTTC	CATSDPTPLPYEQYF
TRBV5-8	TRBD1	TRBJ2-1	once	TGTGCCAGCAGCTTCCAGGGGGCCTATGAGCAGTTCTTC	CASSFQGAYEQFF
TRBV15	TRBD2	TRBJ2-3	-	TGTGCCACCAGCAGAGATAGCGGGAGGGTTGGAGATACGCAGTATTTT	CATSRDSGRVGDTQYF
TRBV7-3	TRBD2	TRBJ2-1	-	TGTGCCAGCAGCTTAAGGCGGGGGGTTTACAATGAGCAGTTCTTC	CASSLRRGVYNEQFF
TRBV4-2	-	TRBJ1-1	-	TGTGCCAGCAGCCAATCGAGCCAGGGGTCAACTGAAGCTTTCTTT	CASSQSSQGSTEAFF
TRBV19	-	TRBJ1-4	-	TGTGCCAGTAGTAGGTTGCGGAATCGCGGTGAAAAACTGTTTTTT	CASSRLRNRGEKLFF